The rows below give T cell receptor beta chains drawn from one sample of a study of blood T cell repertoires in COVID-19. Clones were read by immunoSEQ multiplex PCR, and TCRdb kept only the in-frame ones, dropping some. Of under 100,000 clones listed, just under 85% are singletons. The sample comprised peripheral blood. The receptors were sampled from a woman between 65 and 79 years old with active or convalescent COVID-19. The CDR3 runs from the conserved cysteine through the conserved F or W. The order of the fields is D gene, V gene, J gene, CDR3 length, clone size, CDR3 protein, CDR3 DNA. A D gene is named only where the DNA matches it firmly. The listing skips clone size in some rows; elsewhere it reads once, few, many or a size class.

D: TRBD1; V: TRBV6-5; J: TRBJ1-5; length: 14; size: -; CDR3: CASGRDRDGQPQHF; DNA: TGTGCCAGCGGCCGGGACAGGGATGGCCAGCCCCAGCATTTT
D: -; V: TRBV18; J: TRBJ1-1; length: 17; size: -; CDR3: CASSPSRGGIWGTEAFF; DNA: TGTGCCAGCTCACCCTCCCGGGGCGGGATTTGGGGGACTGAAGCTTTCTTT
D: -; V: TRBV6-6; J: TRBJ2-2; length: 13; size: -; CDR3: CASRGWDTGELFF; DNA: TGTGCCAGCCGGGGATGGGACACCGGGGAGCTGTTTTTT
D: -; V: TRBV11-3; J: TRBJ2-1; length: 16; size: -; CDR3: CASSLGVGEDYNEQFF; DNA: TGTGCCAGCAGCTTAGGGGTCGGGGAAGACTACAATGAGCAGTTCTTC
D: -; V: TRBV5-6; J: TRBJ2-7; length: 14; size: -; CDR3: CATTVGTLSYEQYF; DNA: TGTGCCACCACAGTTGGGACACTCTCCTACGAGCAGTACTTC
D: TRBD1; V: TRBV20-1; J: TRBJ1-5; length: 14; size: -; CDR3: CSASGQGLNQPQHF; DNA: TGCAGTGCTAGTGGACAGGGGCTCAATCAGCCCCAGCATTTT
D: -; V: TRBV15; J: TRBJ1-2; length: 15; size: -; CDR3: CATSREARDIYGYTF; DNA: TGTGCCACCAGCAGAGAGGCCAGGGATATCTATGGCTACACCTTC
D: -; V: TRBV6-6; J: TRBJ1-6; length: 14; size: -; CDR3: CASSDGTVNSPLHF; DNA: TGTGCCAGCAGCGACGGGACTGTCAATTCACCCCTCCACTTT
D: -; V: TRBV28; J: TRBJ1-3; length: 13; size: -; CDR3: CASSSPRDNTIYF; DNA: TGTGCCAGCAGTTCCCCCAGGGATAACACCATATATTTT
D: -; V: TRBV6-5; J: TRBJ2-7; length: 14; size: -; CDR3: CASTIPSRAYEQYF; DNA: TGTGCCAGCACAATTCCGAGCAGGGCCTACGAGCAGTACTTC
D: TRBD2; V: TRBV7-2; J: TRBJ2-1; length: 16; size: -; CDR3: CASTPDSGGFGNEQFF; DNA: TGTGCCAGCACCCCGGATAGCGGGGGCTTCGGGAATGAGCAGTTCTTC
D: TRBD1; V: TRBV7-6; J: TRBJ2-7; length: 15; size: -; CDR3: CASSFNIGQDYEQYF; DNA: TGTGCCAGCAGCTTTAACATAGGACAGGACTACGAGCAGTACTTC
D: -; V: TRBV19; J: TRBJ1-1; length: 14; size: -; CDR3: CASTVGGFNTEAFF; DNA: TGTGCCAGTACTGTGGGGGGATTCAACACTGAAGCTTTCTTT
D: -; V: TRBV20-1; J: TRBJ2-1; length: 14; size: -; CDR3: CSASGGPGWNEQFF; DNA: TGCAGTGCTAGTGGCGGGCCAGGCTGGAATGAGCAGTTCTTC
D: -; V: TRBV2; J: TRBJ1-2; length: 15; size: -; CDR3: CASRSEAALGYGYTF; DNA: TGTGCCAGCAGATCAGAGGCAGCCCTGGGCTATGGCTACACCTTC
D: -; V: TRBV28; J: TRBJ1-3; length: 15; size: -; CDR3: CASSFLDSSGNTIYF; DNA: TGTGCCAGCAGTTTCCTCGACAGCTCTGGAAACACCATATATTTT
D: TRBD1; V: TRBV6-1; J: TRBJ1-2; length: 15; size: few; CDR3: CASSERQGSIYGYTF; DNA: TGTGCCAGCAGTGAAAGACAGGGGTCCATCTATGGCTACACCTTC
D: -; V: TRBV5-4; J: TRBJ1-2; length: 14; size: -; CDR3: CASSPRWEKHGYTF; DNA: TGTGCCAGCAGTCCAAGGTGGGAGAAGCATGGCTACACCTTC
D: TRBD1; V: TRBV2; J: TRBJ1-2; length: 13; size: -; CDR3: CASSMTGGDGYTF; DNA: TGTGCCAGCAGCATGACAGGGGGTGATGGCTACACCTTC
D: TRBD1; V: TRBV6-5; J: TRBJ1-1; length: 14; size: -; CDR3: CASVTNDREDEAFF; DNA: TGTGCCAGCGTGACAAATGACAGGGAGGATGAAGCTTTCTTT
D: TRBD2; V: TRBV3-1/TRBV3-2; J: TRBJ2-1; length: 15; size: -; CDR3: CASSQRLAGSNEQFF; DNA: TGTGCCAGCAGCCAGAGACTAGCGGGGAGCAATGAGCAGTTCTTC
D: TRBD1; V: TRBV4-2; J: TRBJ2-2; length: 17; size: -; CDR3: CASSQQTRDRATGELFF; DNA: TGTGCCAGCAGCCAACAAACCCGGGACAGGGCTACCGGGGAGCTGTTTTTT
D: TRBD2; V: TRBV7-9; J: TRBJ2-5; length: 16; size: few; CDR3: CASSGLASGDFGTQYF; DNA: TGTGCCAGCAGCGGGCTCGCTAGCGGAGACTTTGGGACCCAGTACTTC
D: -; V: TRBV7-8; J: TRBJ2-5; length: 12; size: -; CDR3: CASSLTVGTQYF; DNA: TGTGCCAGCAGCTTAACGGTCGGGACCCAGTACTTC
D: TRBD1; V: TRBV28; J: TRBJ2-7; length: 15; size: once; CDR3: CASSSPETGSYEQYF; DNA: TGTGCCAGCAGTTCCCCCGAGACAGGGAGTTACGAGCAGTACTTC
D: -; V: TRBV18; J: TRBJ2-7; length: 14; size: -; CDR3: CASSQQGSSYEQYF; DNA: TGTGCCAGCTCCCAACAGGGCTCCTCCTACGAGCAGTACTTC
D: -; V: TRBV7-2; J: TRBJ2-7; length: 12; size: -; CDR3: CASSLNAVEQYF; DNA: TGTGCCAGCAGCTTAAACGCGGTCGAGCAGTACTTC
D: -; V: TRBV7-8; J: TRBJ2-7; length: 15; size: -; CDR3: CASSLRRDRLYEQYF; DNA: TGTGCCAGCAGCTTGCGGCGGGACAGACTATACGAGCAGTACTTC
D: TRBD2; V: TRBV6-5; J: TRBJ2-7; length: 13; size: -; CDR3: CASRAGGRYEQYF; DNA: TGTGCCAGCAGAGCGGGGGGGCGGTACGAGCAGTACTTC
D: TRBD2; V: TRBV5-1; J: TRBJ2-3; length: 17; size: -; CDR3: CASSLSFGGGGTDTQYF; DNA: TGCGCCAGCAGCTTGAGTTTCGGCGGGGGAGGCACAGATACGCAGTATTTT
D: -; V: TRBV7-7; J: TRBJ1-5; length: 16; size: -; CDR3: CASSLAQRDSNQPQHF; DNA: TGTGCTAGCAGCTTAGCTCAGAGGGATAGCAATCAGCCCCAGCATTTT
D: TRBD1; V: TRBV6-2/TRBV6-3; J: TRBJ2-5; length: 15; size: -; CDR3: CASSYPGTVQETQYF; DNA: TGTGCCAGCAGTTACCCCGGGACAGTACAAGAGACCCAGTACTTC
D: -; V: TRBV5-1; J: TRBJ2-5; length: 13; size: -; CDR3: CASSFDSQETQYF; DNA: TGCGCCAGCAGCTTCGACTCCCAAGAGACCCAGTACTTC
D: TRBD1; V: TRBV9; J: TRBJ1-6; length: 15; size: -; CDR3: CASSERDSTPRALHF; DNA: TGTGCCAGCAGCGAGAGGGACAGTACGCCTCGGGCCCTCCACTTT
D: -; V: TRBV5-1; J: TRBJ2-2; length: 14; size: -; CDR3: CASSLAQVSGELFF; DNA: TGCGCCAGCAGCCTCGCTCAGGTGTCCGGGGAGCTGTTTTTT
D: -; V: TRBV6-2/TRBV6-3; J: TRBJ1-5; length: 17; size: -; CDR3: CASSYSKYAGYNQPQHF; DNA: TGTGCCAGCAGTTACTCGAAATATGCAGGCTACAATCAGCCCCAGCATTTT
D: -; V: TRBV6-2/TRBV6-3; J: TRBJ1-1; length: 17; size: -; CDR3: CASSYLRTERWNTEAFF; DNA: TGTGCCAGCAGTTACCTACGGACAGAAAGATGGAACACTGAAGCTTTCTTT
D: TRBD2; V: TRBV7-2; J: TRBJ2-1; length: 16; size: -; CDR3: CASSFTSGGARNEQFF; DNA: TGTGCCAGCAGCTTCACTAGCGGGGGGGCAAGGAATGAGCAGTTCTTC
D: TRBD2; V: TRBV5-1; J: TRBJ2-1; length: 17; size: -; CDR3: CASSLPPLAGGYNEQFF; DNA: TGCGCCAGCAGTTTGCCCCCACTAGCGGGGGGGTACAATGAGCAGTTCTTC
D: -; V: TRBV7-9; J: TRBJ1-1; length: 13; size: -; CDR3: CASSLRGITEAFF; DNA: TGTGCCAGCAGCTTAAGGGGTATCACTGAAGCTTTCTTT
D: TRBD1; V: TRBV6-1; J: TRBJ1-5; length: 15; size: -; CDR3: CASSDGTGRFQPQHF; DNA: TGTGCCAGCAGTGATGGGACAGGGCGCTTTCAGCCCCAGCATTTT
D: -; V: TRBV6-6; J: TRBJ1-2; length: 15; size: few; CDR3: CASSPNRQPIDGYTF; DNA: TGTGCCAGCAGCCCCAATAGACAGCCGATAGATGGCTACACCTTC
D: TRBD1; V: TRBV10-2; J: TRBJ1-1; length: 13; size: -; CDR3: CASSEDRATEAFF; DNA: TGCGCCAGCAGCGAGGACAGGGCCACTGAAGCTTTCTTT
D: -; V: TRBV5-1; J: TRBJ2-4; length: 14; size: -; CDR3: CASSLWAGLDIQYF; DNA: TGCGCCAGCAGCTTGTGGGCAGGGCTGGACATTCAGTACTTC
D: TRBD1; V: TRBV6-4; J: TRBJ2-2; length: 17; size: once; CDR3: CASSPRIGQGRTGELFF; DNA: TGTGCCAGCAGCCCACGAATAGGACAGGGACGAACCGGGGAGCTGTTTTTT